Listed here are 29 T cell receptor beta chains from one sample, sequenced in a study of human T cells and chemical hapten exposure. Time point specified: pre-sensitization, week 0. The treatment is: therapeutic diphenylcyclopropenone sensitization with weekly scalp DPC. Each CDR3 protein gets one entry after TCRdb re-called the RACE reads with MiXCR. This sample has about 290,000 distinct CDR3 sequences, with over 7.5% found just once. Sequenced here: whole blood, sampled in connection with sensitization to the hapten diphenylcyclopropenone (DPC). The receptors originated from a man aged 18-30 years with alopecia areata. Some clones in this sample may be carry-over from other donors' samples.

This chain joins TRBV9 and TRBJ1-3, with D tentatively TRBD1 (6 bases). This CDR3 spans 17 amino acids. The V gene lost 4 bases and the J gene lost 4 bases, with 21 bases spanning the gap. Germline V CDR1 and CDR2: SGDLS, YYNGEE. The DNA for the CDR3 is TGTGCCAGCAGCCCGCGAGGTCCAACAGGGAACGGAAACACCATATATTTT. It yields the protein CASSPRGPTGNGNTIYF.

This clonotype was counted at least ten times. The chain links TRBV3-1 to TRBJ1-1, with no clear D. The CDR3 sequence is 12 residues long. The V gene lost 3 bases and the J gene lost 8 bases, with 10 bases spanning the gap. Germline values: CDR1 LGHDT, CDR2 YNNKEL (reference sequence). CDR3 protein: CASSQTPQEAFF. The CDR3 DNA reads TGTGCCAGCAGCCAGACACCTCAGGAAGCTTTCTTT.

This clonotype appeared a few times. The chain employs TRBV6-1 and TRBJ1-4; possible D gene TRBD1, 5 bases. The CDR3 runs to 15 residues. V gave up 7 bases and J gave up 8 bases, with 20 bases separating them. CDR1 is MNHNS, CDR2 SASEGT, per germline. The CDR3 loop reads CASKLGAGRWEKLFF. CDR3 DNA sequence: TGTGCCAGCAAGTTAGGGGCAGGGAGGTGGGAAAAACTGTTTTTT.

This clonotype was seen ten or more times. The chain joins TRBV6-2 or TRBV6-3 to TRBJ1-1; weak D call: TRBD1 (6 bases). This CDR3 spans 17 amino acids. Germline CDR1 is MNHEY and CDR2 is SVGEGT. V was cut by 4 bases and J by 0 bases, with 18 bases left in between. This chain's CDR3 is CASSWLIQGRMNTEAFF. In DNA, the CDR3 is TGTGCCAGCAGTTGGTTGATACAGGGACGGATGAACACTGAAGCTTTCTTT.

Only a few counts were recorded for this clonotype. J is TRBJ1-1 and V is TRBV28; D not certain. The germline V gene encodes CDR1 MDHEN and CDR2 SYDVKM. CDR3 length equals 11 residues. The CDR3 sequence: CATTGDTEAFF. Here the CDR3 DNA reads TGTGCGACCACCGGGGACACTGAAGCTTTCTTT.

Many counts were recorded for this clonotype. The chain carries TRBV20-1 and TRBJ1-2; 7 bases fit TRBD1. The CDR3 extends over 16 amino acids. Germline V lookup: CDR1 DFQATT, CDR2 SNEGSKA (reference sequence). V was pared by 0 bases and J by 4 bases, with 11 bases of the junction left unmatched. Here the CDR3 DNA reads TGCAGTGCTAGAGATGGTGCCCTGGACAGGTCCTATGGCTACACCTTC. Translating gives CSARDGALDRSYGYTF.

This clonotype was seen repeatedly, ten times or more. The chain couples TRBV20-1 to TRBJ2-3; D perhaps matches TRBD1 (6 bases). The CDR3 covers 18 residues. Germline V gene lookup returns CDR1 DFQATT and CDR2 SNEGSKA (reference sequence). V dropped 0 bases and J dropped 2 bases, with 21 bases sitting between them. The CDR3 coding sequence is TGCAGTGCTAGAGATGGGGCCCGGGACAAACGACCCACAGATACGCAGTATTTT. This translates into CSARDGARDKRPTDTQYF.

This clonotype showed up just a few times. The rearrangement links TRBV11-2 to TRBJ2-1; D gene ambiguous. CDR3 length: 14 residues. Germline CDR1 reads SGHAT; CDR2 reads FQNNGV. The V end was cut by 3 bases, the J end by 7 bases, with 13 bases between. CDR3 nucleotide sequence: TGTGCCAGCAGCTTCCTATTCCACTCGAATGAGCAGTTCTTC. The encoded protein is CASSFLFHSNEQFF.

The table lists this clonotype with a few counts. Written as DNA, the CDR3 is TGTGCCAGCAGTGCTAGGACGGGGAATCAGCCCCAGCATTTT. The encoded protein is CASSARTGNQPQHF. The chain links TRBV12-3 or TRBV12-4 to TRBJ1-5; D remains ambiguous. The V and J ends lost 5 bases and 4 bases respectively, with 12 bases between them. The CDR3 covers 14 residues.

CDR3 loop: CASSSAGGNTIYF. The CDR3 DNA follows: TGTGCCAGCAGTTCCGCAGGCGGAAACACCATATATTTT. The V and J genes are TRBV6-5 and TRBJ1-3; D unresolved. The germline gives CDR1 MNHEY, CDR2 SVGAGI. The CDR3 spans 13 residues. Trimming stripped 4 bases from V and 4 bases from J, with 8 bases between.

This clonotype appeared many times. The CDR3 DNA reads TGTGCCAGCAGTGACATCAGAACCGGGGAGCTGTTTTTT. Protein sequence: CASSDIRTGELFF. The genes are TRBV2 and TRBJ2-2, with D unclear. CDR3 length: 13 amino acids. The V end lost 3 bases, the J end lost 5 bases, and 7 bases lay between the germline ends. Germline-derived CDR1 and CDR2 are SNHLY and FYNNEI.

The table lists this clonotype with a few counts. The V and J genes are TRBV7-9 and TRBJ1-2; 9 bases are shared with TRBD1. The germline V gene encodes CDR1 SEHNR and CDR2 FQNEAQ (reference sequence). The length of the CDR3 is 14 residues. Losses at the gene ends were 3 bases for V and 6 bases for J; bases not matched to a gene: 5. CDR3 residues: CASSFRTGENGYTF. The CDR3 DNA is TGTGCCAGCAGCTTCCGGACAGGGGAAAATGGCTACACCTTC.

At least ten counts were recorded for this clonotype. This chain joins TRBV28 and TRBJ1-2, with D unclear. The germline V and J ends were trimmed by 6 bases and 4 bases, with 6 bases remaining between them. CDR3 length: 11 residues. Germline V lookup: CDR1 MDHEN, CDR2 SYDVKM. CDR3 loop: CASSSLYGYTF. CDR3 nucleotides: TGTGCCAGCAGCTCGCTCTATGGCTACACCTTC.

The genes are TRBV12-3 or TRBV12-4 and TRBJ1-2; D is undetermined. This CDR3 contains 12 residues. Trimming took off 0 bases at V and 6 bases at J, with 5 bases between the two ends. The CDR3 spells CASSLAVNGYTF. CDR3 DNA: TGTGCCAGCAGTTTAGCTGTGAATGGCTACACCTTC.

CDR3 bases: TGTGCCAGCAGTTTAGGGACAGGGGCCTCCCGTGAGCAGTTCTTC. This encodes CASSLGTGASREQFF. The chain has TRBV12-3 or TRBV12-4 and TRBJ2-1; 9 nucleotides match TRBD1. This CDR3 comprises 15 residues. J lost 9 bases, V lost 1 base, and 7 bases had no gene match.

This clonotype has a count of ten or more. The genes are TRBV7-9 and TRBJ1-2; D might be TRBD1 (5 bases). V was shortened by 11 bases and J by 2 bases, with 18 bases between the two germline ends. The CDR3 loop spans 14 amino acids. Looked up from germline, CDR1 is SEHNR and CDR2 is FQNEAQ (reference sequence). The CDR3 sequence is CAGNLGTSNYGYTF. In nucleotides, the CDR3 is TGTGCCGGAAATCTTGGGACCTCGAACTATGGCTACACCTTC.

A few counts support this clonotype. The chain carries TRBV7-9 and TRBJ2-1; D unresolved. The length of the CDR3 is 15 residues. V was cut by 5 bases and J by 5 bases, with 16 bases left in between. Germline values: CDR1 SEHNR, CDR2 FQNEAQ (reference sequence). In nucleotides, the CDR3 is TGTGCCAGCAGCCCTGGGCCACCCCCGGACAATGAGCAGTTCTTC. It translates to CASSPGPPPDNEQFF.

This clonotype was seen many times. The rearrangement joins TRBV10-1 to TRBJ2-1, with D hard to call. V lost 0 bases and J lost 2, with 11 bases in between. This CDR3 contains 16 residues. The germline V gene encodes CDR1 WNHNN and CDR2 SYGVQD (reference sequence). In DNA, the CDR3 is TGCGCCAGCAGTGAGTCGGCAGGTTTTACCTACAATGAGCAGTTCTTC. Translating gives CASSESAGFTYNEQFF.

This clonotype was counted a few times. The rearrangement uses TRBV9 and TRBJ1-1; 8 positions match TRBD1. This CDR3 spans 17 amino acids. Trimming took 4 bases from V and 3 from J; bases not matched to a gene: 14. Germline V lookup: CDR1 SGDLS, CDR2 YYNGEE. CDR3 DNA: TGTGCCAGCAGCCCAAACGACAGGGGTTTGTTTGACACTGAAGCTTTCTTT. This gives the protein CASSPNDRGLFDTEAFF.

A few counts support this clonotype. CDR3 amino acids: CASRKRITGTYGYTF. DNA for the CDR3: TGTGCCAGCAGAAAACGGATTACAGGGACCTATGGCTACACCTTC. The V and J genes are TRBV6-5 and TRBJ1-2; tentative D call: TRBD1 (6 bases). Germline loops: CDR1 MNHEY, CDR2 SVGAGI. The CDR3 totals 15 residues. V was shortened by 6 bases and J by 4 bases, with 18 bases between the two germline ends.

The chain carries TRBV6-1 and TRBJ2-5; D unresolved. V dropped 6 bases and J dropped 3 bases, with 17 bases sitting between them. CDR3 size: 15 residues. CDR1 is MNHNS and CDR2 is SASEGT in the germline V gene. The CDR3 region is CASRSLGRNKETQYF. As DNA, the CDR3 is TGTGCCAGCAGGAGCCTTGGCAGGAACAAAGAGACCCAGTACTTC.

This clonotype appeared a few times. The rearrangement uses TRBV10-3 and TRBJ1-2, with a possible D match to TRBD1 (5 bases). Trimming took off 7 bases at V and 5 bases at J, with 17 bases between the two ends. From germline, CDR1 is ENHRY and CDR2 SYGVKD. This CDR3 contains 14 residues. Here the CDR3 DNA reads TGTGCCATCAAAGGGCCAGGGAGTTTATATGGCTACACCTTC. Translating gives CAIKGPGSLYGYTF.

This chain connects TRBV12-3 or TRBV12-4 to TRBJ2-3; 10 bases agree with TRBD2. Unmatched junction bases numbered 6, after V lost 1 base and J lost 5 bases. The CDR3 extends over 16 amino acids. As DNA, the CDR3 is TGTGCCAGCAGTTTAGGGTCTAGCGGGGGACGAGATACGCAGTATTTT. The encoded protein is CASSLGSSGGRDTQYF.

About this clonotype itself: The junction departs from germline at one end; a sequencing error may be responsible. The CDR3 protein is CASSEVASEYNEQSF. CDR3 DNA: TGTGCCAGCAGTGAAGTCGCTAGCGAGTACAATGAGCAGTCCTTC. The rearrangement joins TRBV6-1 to TRBJ2-1; D may be TRBD2 (6 bases). Germline V gives CDR1 MNHNS, CDR2 SASEGT. The CDR3 sequence is 15 residues long.

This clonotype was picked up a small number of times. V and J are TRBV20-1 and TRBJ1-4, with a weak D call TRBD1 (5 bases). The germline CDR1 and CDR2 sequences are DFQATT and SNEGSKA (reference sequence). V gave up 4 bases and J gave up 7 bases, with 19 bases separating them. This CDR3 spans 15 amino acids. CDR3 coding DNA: TGCAGTGCTAAACTCCCAGGGACGGTAGTTGAAAAACTGTTTTTT. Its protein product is CSAKLPGTVVEKLFF.

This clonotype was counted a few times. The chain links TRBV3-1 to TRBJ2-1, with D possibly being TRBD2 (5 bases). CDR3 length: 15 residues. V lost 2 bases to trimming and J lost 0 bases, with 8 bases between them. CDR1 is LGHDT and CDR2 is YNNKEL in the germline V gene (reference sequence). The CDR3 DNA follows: TGTGCCAGCAGCCAATCAACTAGCTCCTACAATGAGCAGTTCTTC. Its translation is CASSQSTSSYNEQFF.

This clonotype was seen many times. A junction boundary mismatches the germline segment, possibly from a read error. The chain's CDR3 is CASSQDRAYEQYF. CDR3 coding DNA: TGTGCCAGCAGCCAGGACAGAGCCTACGAGCAGTACTTC. The chain joins TRBV4-3 to TRBJ2-7, with a tentative D call TRBD1 (6 bases). Germline V gene data show CDR1 as LGHNA and CDR2 as YSLEER. This CDR3 comprises 13 residues.

DNA of the CDR3: TGTGCCACCAGCTTAAAACAGGGGCTGGATGAAAAACTGTTTTTT. Encoded protein: CATSLKQGLDEKLFF. This chain uses TRBV15 with TRBJ1-4; 7 nucleotides match TRBD1. With V trimmed by 5 bases and J by 6 bases, 9 bases remained unmatched. Germline CDR1 is LNHNV and CDR2 is YYDKDF (reference sequence). The length of the CDR3 is 15 residues.

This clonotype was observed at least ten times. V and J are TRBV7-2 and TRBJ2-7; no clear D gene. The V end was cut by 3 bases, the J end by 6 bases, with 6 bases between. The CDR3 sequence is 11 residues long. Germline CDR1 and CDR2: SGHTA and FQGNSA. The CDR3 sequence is CASSLVFEQYF. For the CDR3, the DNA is TGTGCCAGCAGCTTGGTTTTCGAGCAGTACTTC.